Reported below is one T cell receptor beta chain. Using immunoSEQ multiplex PCR, the repertoire was profiled, and TCRdb retains in-frame clones only, with some absent. The sample has more than 65,000 clones, roughly four fifths seen once. The source of the sample is a study of technical replicates of blood from several donors. The germline V gene has CDR1 WNHNN and CDR2 SYGVQD (reference sequence). This CDR3 is 14 amino acids long. Trimming left V 10 bases short and J 0 bases short, with 16 bases between. The chain employs TRBV10-1 and TRBJ2-7; D is possibly TRBD2 (5 bases). The sequenced sample was PBMCs. The clonotype was recovered from a human donor in good health. Some clones in this sample may be carry-over from other donors' samples. CDR3 in amino acids: CATDGGPFSYEQYF. The CDR3 coding sequence is TGCGCCACCGACGGCGGGCCTTTCTCCTACGAGCAGTACTTC.